The present TCR beta chain was sequenced within a study of PD-L1 blockade in urothelial cancer. Study details: Every 3 weeks, patients received intravenous atezolizumab 1,200 mg, beginning 2014. Samples of blood were analyzed 3 weeks (second dose) and 6 weeks after treatment start.

The V gene's germline CDR1 is MDHEN and CDR2 SYDVKM. Unmatched junction bases numbered 8, after V lost 4 bases and J lost 0 bases. The CDR3 loop spans 17 amino acids. As concerns this clone: Its antigen is as yet unknown.

Overall study results and limits: Durable-benefit cases showed more tumor-associated blood clone expansion at 3 weeks. Sub-median blood TCR clonality before treatment predicted longer survival.

Assay used: immunoSEQ multiplex PCR; TCRdb lists only in-frame clones, some missing. The sample yields fewer than 75,000 clones, 80% to 90% seen once. The sample in question was PBMCs, obtained around atezolizumab (anti-PD-L1) treatment. The V and J genes are TRBV28 and TRBJ1-1; 10 bases align to TRBD1. This clonotype was sampled from a man aged 65 to 79 with urothelial cancer. CDR3 coding DNA: TGTGCCAGCAGTTCACCGGGACAGGGGCAAATGAACACTGAAGCTTTCTTT. Encoded protein: CASSSPGQGQMNTEAFF.